Below, 27 T cell receptor beta chains from the same sample are listed, as sequenced in a study of PD-L1 blockade in urothelial cancer. Clones were sequenced by immunoSEQ multiplex PCR, and TCRdb holds only the in-frame ones, with some missing. This table has around 50,000 clones, around 85% appearing once. Time point noted: peripheral blood 6 weeks after treatment start. Specimen: PBMCs, collected around atezolizumab (anti-PD-L1) treatment. These TCRs come from a man aged 50 or older with urothelial cancer.

A single count supports this clone. This chain links TRBV27 with TRBJ2-5; D perhaps matches TRBD2 (6 bases). From germline, CDR1 is MNHEY and CDR2 SMNVEV (reference sequence). The CDR3 contains 15 residues. The germline V and J ends were trimmed by 6 bases and 7 bases, with 21 bases remaining between them. CDR3 sequence: CASRMVREARVTQYF. In DNA form, the CDR3 reads TGTGCCAGCAGGATGGTGAGGGAGGCGAGGGTGACCCAGTACTTC.

Concerning this clone: Germline is not matched at one junction end, which may reflect a read error. The J gene is TRBJ2-1, the V gene TRBV13, with D perhaps TRBD2 (7 bases). CDR1 PRHDT and CDR2 FYEKMQ come from the germline V gene (reference sequence). The CDR3 consists of 14 residues. The CDR3 spells CASRLGGGKNEQFF. CDR3 sequence (DNA): TGTGCCAGCAGGTTAGGGGGGGGGAAGAATGAGCAGTTCTTC.

The sample holds one count of this clone. The chain is built from TRBV5-1 and TRBJ1-2; 10 nucleotides match TRBD1. The trim removed 0 bases at V and 6 bases at J, leaving 5 bases unmatched. In germline, CDR1 is SGHRS, CDR2 YFSETQ. The CDR3 consists of 15 residues. CDR3: CASSLAAGTGDGYTF. Here the CDR3 DNA reads TGCGCCAGCAGCTTGGCTGCTGGGACAGGGGATGGCTACACCTTC.

The chain has TRBV7-2 and TRBJ1-2; TRBD1 matches at 8 bases. The CDR3 has 15 amino acids. V lost 5 bases, J lost 6 bases, and 11 bases stayed unmatched. CDR1 is SGHTA and CDR2 is FQGNSA in the germline V gene. CDR3 sequence: CASSGVTDRVNGYTF. In DNA form, the CDR3 reads TGTGCCAGCAGCGGCGTGACGGACAGGGTAAATGGCTACACCTTC.

A few counts support this clone. The same CDR3 can be traced to other DNA sequences in this sample. The rearrangement uses TRBV27 and TRBJ2-1, with 8 bases fitting TRBD2. Germline CDR1 is MNHEY and CDR2 is SMNVEV (reference sequence). This CDR3 region has 13 residues. V dropped 6 bases and J dropped 3; count of bases not matched to a gene: 1. The CDR3 protein is CASRAGGYNEQFF. The CDR3 DNA reads TGTGCCAGCAGGGCGGGGGGCTACAATGAGCAGTTCTTC.

The CDR3 DNA reads as TGTGCCAGCAGCGAAACCGGGACAGGGCTTGGCACAGATACGCAGTATTTT. Protein: CASSETGTGLGTDTQYF. The V call is TRBV27, the J call TRBJ2-3, with TRBD1 identical over 9 bases. This CDR3 is built from 17 residues. Germline V gene data show CDR1 as MNHEY and CDR2 as SMNVEV (reference sequence). V shed 6 bases, J shed 1 base, and the junction held 11 bases outside the gene matches.

This clone occurred once. The V call is TRBV4-2, the J call TRBJ2-7; D might be TRBD2 (5 bases). V lost 0 bases, J lost 6 bases, and 15 bases lay in between. The CDR3 is 15 amino acids. The germline CDR1 and CDR2 sequences are LGHNA and YNFKEQ. The CDR3 reads CASSQEAARRGEQYF. The CDR3 DNA follows: TGTGCCAGCAGCCAAGAGGCCGCCCGCCGGGGCGAGCAGTACTTC.

V gene TRBV27 combines with J gene TRBJ2-2; TRBD1 agrees at 7 bases. V lost 5 bases, J lost 3 bases, and 15 bases stayed unmatched. The germline CDR1 and CDR2 sequences are MNHEY and SMNVEV (reference sequence). The CDR3 consists of 18 residues. The CDR3 DNA sequence: TGTGCCAGCAGTGTGACAGGGCCCCAGTCAAGCTACACCGGGGAGCTGTTTTTT. The encoded protein is CASSVTGPQSSYTGELFF.

This clone appeared once. The rearrangement uses TRBV4-1 and TRBJ2-3, with a tentative D call TRBD1 (6 bases). Per the germline V gene, CDR1 is MGHRA and CDR2 is YSYEKL. V lost 4 bases, J lost 1 base, and 12 bases lay in between. The CDR3 is 15 residues long. The CDR3 DNA follows: TGCGCCAGCAGCCTTTCGTGGGGGCGCACAGATACGCAGTATTTT. It translates to CASSLSWGRTDTQYF.

The rearrangement links TRBV27 to TRBJ2-7; D remains ambiguous. This CDR3 is built from 15 residues. The V gene lost 2 bases and the J gene lost 0 bases, with 11 bases spanning the gap. Germline CDR1 MNHEY, CDR2 SMNVEV (reference sequence). The CDR3 here is CASSLTEISSYEQYF. For the CDR3, the DNA is TGTGCCAGCAGTTTAACGGAGATCAGCTCCTACGAGCAGTACTTC.

Concerning this clone itself: The sample has other DNA sequences that encode this CDR3 too. This rearrangement joins TRBV2 to TRBJ1-2; TRBD1 aligns across 8 bases. Germline trimming cut 6 bases from V and 8 bases from J; bases unmatched to any gene: 5. Germline CDR1 is SNHLY and CDR2 is FYNNEI. The length of the CDR3 is 12 residues. In DNA form, the CDR3 reads TGTGCCAGCAGCGAACAGGGGGACGGCTACACCTTC. Translation: CASSEQGDGYTF. Together with reference TRBV2 and TRBJ1-2, the CDR3 gives the full variable domain: EPEVTQTPSHQVTQMGQEVILRCVPISNHLYFYWYRQILGQKVEFLVSFYNNEISEKSEIFDDQFSVERPDGSNFTLKIRSTKLEDSAMYFCASSEQGDGYTFGSGTRLTVV.

V is TRBV5-1 and J is TRBJ2-7; TRBD2 aligns across 7 bases. Germline-derived CDR1 and CDR2 are SGHRS and YFSETQ. The trim removed 4 bases at V and 2 bases at J, leaving 9 bases unmatched. The CDR3 covers 15 residues. DNA of the CDR3: TGCGCCAGCAGCCTGGGGGGGGAGAAGGCCTACGAGCAGTACTTC. This sequence encodes CASSLGGEKAYEQYF.

This sequence joins TRBV10-3 and TRBJ2-7; 8 bases match TRBD1. V lost 8 bases to trimming and J lost 1 base; unmatched junction nucleotides: 7. The CDR3 runs 14 residues. The germline V gene has CDR1 ENHRY and CDR2 SYGVKD. The DNA for the CDR3 is TGTGCCATCCAGGGACAGGAGACTTCCTACGAGCAGTACTTC. Translation gives CAIQGQETSYEQYF.

The rearrangement joins TRBV4-3 to TRBJ2-7; 8 bases line up with TRBD2. With 1 base clipped from V and 2 bases from J, the junction kept 4 bases outside the gene matches. This CDR3 region has 15 residues. Germline V gene data show CDR1 as LGHNA and CDR2 as YSLEER. CDR3 DNA sequence: TGCGCCAGCAGCCAAGTGAGCGGGGGCACCTACGAGCAGTACTTC. This translates into CASSQVSGGTYEQYF.

This chain uses TRBV14 with TRBJ2-3; 8 bases are shared with TRBD2. The junction had 7 bases not matched to a gene; V was cut back by 1 base and J by 10 bases. CDR3 size: 14 residues. CDR1 is SGHDN and CDR2 is FVKESK in the germline V gene. Written as DNA, the CDR3 is TGTGCCAGCAGCCAAGCGGGGGGGCCTATTCCGCAGTATTTT. Translated, it gives CASSQAGGPIPQYF.

This clone was picked up one time. The genes are TRBV29-1 and TRBJ1-1, with D unresolved. CDR1 SQVTM and CDR2 ANQGSEA come from the germline V gene. V was pared by 2 bases and J by 0 bases, with 4 bases between. This CDR3 region has 12 residues. The CDR3 nucleotides are TGCAGCGTTGAATTCATGAACACTGAAGCTTTCTTT. Protein: CSVEFMNTEAFF.

The sample holds many counts of this clone. The chain couples TRBV2 to TRBJ2-2, with D tentatively TRBD1 (6 bases). The CDR3 has 15 residues. V shed 8 bases and J shed 0 bases, with 13 bases lying between them. The germline V gene encodes CDR1 SNHLY and CDR2 FYNNEI. CDR3 loop: CASRSGTPNTGELFF. CDR3 bases: TGTGCCAGCCGTTCCGGGACACCGAACACCGGGGAGCTGTTTTTT.

The V and J genes are TRBV9 and TRBJ1-5; possible D gene TRBD1, 5 bases. Looked up from germline, CDR1 is SGDLS and CDR2 is YYNGEE. Trimming took 0 bases from V and 1 from J, leaving 8 bases between them. This CDR3 is 15 amino acids long. This CDR3 is CASSVDGGSNQPQHF. DNA of the CDR3: TGTGCCAGCAGCGTAGACGGGGGAAGCAATCAGCCCCAGCATTTT.

About this clone: Germline and junction disagree at one end, which may indicate a read error. The chain links TRBV5-1 to TRBJ2-1; 12 bases are a match to TRBD2. This CDR3 has 15 residues. Germline loops: CDR1 SGHRS, CDR2 YFSETQ. CDR3 residues: CASRFLAGGPSEQFF. For the CDR3, the DNA is TGCGCCAGCCGCTTCCTAGCGGGGGGGCCCAGTGAGCAGTTCTTC.

The chain couples TRBV7-6 to TRBJ2-5; TRBD2 matches 8 bases. V dropped 5 bases and J dropped 2; count of bases not matched to a gene: 7. CDR3 length: 15 amino acids. Looked up from germline, CDR1 is SGHVS and CDR2 is FNYEAQ. The CDR3 region has the DNA TGTGCCAGCAGCCGAAGCGGGAGTTATCAAGAGACCCAGTACTTC. Translation: CASSRSGSYQETQYF.

This chain uses TRBV6-4 with TRBJ2-7; 11 nucleotides match TRBD2. The CDR3 loop spans 14 amino acids. Germline assignment: CDR1 MRHNA and CDR2 SNTAGT. V lost 2 bases to trimming and J lost 4 bases; unmatched junction nucleotides: 1. CDR3 sequence (DNA): TGTGCCAGCAGTGACACTAGCGGGAGTTACGAGCAGTACTTC. This encodes CASSDTSGSYEQYF.

The rearrangement links TRBV6-4 to TRBJ2-3, with TRBD2 matching over 8 bases. The CDR3 extends over 15 amino acids. Trimming removed 3 bases from V and 5 bases from J; junction bases left unmatched: 7. Germline values: CDR1 MRHNA, CDR2 SNTAGT. The CDR3 bases are TGTGCCAGCAGTGAGGCAGCGGGAGCACGAGATACGCAGTATTTT. Translation: CASSEAAGARDTQYF.

J is TRBJ2-7 and V is TRBV9; 9 bases align to TRBD1. The germline V gene has CDR1 SGDLS and CDR2 YYNGEE. This CDR3 has 15 residues. The V and J ends lost 0 bases and 4 bases, in that order; junction bases with no gene match: 5. The CDR3 DNA reads as TGTGCCAGCAGCGTAGAGGGACAGGGTCATTACGAGCAGTACTTC. This gives the protein CASSVEGQGHYEQYF.

This clone has just one count. The chain couples TRBV5-8 to TRBJ2-3; TRBD2 agrees at 7 bases. Per the germline V gene, CDR1 is SGHTS and CDR2 is YDEGEE. The CDR3 spans 14 residues. Germline trimming cut 0 bases from V and 5 bases from J; bases unmatched to any gene: 3. The CDR3 region has the DNA TGTGCCAGCAGCTTGGAGGCTAGCGGAGATACGCAGTATTTT. It translates to CASSLEASGDTQYF.

This clone was observed a single time. The chain couples TRBV19 to TRBJ2-7; perhaps TRBD2 as D (6 bases). The CDR3 loop spans 17 amino acids. Trimming left V 3 bases short and J 3 bases short, with 21 bases between. Germline V gene lookup returns CDR1 LNHDA and CDR2 SQIVND (reference sequence). The CDR3 is CASSILGGRDLFYEQYF. The CDR3 DNA reads as TGTGCCAGTAGTATTTTGGGAGGCAGGGACTTATTCTACGAGCAGTACTTC.

This chain links TRBV9 with TRBJ2-3; D perhaps matches TRBD2 (6 bases). V dropped 5 bases and J dropped 11 bases, with 18 bases sitting between them. The germline V gene encodes CDR1 SGDLS and CDR2 YYNGEE. This CDR3 region has 13 residues. The CDR3 nucleotides are TGTGCCAGCAGTTGGGGCGGGGAGGAGGAGCAGTATTTT. It codes for CASSWGGEEEQYF.

V is TRBV5-1 and J is TRBJ1-2; D unresolved. This CDR3 is built from 14 residues. Trimming stripped 4 bases from V and 7 bases from J, with 17 bases between. Per the germline V gene, CDR1 is SGHRS and CDR2 is YFSETQ. CDR3 in amino acids: CASSPDTGFGGYTF. CDR3 DNA sequence: TGCGCCAGCAGCCCAGACACGGGGTTTGGTGGCTACACCTTC.